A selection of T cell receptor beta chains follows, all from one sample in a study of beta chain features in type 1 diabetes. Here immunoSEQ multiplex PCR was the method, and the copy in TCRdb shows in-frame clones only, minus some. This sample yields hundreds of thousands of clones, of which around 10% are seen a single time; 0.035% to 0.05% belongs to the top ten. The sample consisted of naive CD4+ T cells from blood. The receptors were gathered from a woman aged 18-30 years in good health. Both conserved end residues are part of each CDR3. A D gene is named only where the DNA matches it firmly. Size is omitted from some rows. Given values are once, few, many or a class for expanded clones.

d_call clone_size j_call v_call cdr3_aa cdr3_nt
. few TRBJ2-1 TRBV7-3 CASSPTGRGFF TGTGCCAGCAGCCCCACCGGTCGGGGGTTCTTC
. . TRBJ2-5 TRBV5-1 CASSLAGPPGETQYF TGCGCCAGCAGCTTGGCAGGACCGCCAGGAGAGACCCAGTACTTC
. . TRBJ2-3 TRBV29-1 CSVVAGPSWYF TGCAGCGTTGTGGCGGGCCCATCGTGGTATTTT
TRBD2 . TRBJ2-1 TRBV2 CASSEGRLAGGDEQFF TGTGCCAGCAGTGAAGGGCGGCTAGCGGGTGGGGATGAGCAGTTCTTC
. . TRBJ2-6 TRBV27 CASSYTLPSGANVLTF TGTGCCAGCAGTTATACCCTTCCCTCTGGGGCCAACGTCCTGACTTTC
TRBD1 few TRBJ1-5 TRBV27 CASTETGFVLQPQHF TGTGCCAGCACCGAGACAGGGTTCGTGTTACAGCCCCAGCATTTT
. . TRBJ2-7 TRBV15 CATSLSVKGEQYF TGTGCCACCAGCCTATCCGTTAAGGGCGAGCAGTACTTC
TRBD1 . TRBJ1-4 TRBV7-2 CASSPTGATEKLFF TGTGCCAGCAGCCCAACAGGGGCGACGGAAAAACTGTTTTTT
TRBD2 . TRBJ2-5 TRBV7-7 CASSSTSGRSGTQYF TGTGCTAGCAGCTCAACTAGCGGGAGATCAGGGACCCAGTACTTC
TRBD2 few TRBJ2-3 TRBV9 CASSVAPAGVGTDTQYF TGTGCCAGCAGCGTAGCTCCGGCGGGAGTTGGCACAGATACGCAGTATTTT
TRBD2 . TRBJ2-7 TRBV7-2 CASSLELAGGKEQYF TGTGCCAGCAGCTTAGAACTAGCGGGAGGGAAAGAGCAGTACTTC
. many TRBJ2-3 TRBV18 CASSPSNGSTDTQYF TGTGCCAGCTCACCAAGTAACGGTAGCACAGATACGCAGTATTTT
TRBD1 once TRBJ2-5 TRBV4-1 CASSPPGQVETQYF TGCGCCAGCAGCCCACCTGGACAGGTAGAGACCCAGTACTTC
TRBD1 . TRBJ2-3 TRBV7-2 CASSQPGQGPTDTQYF TGTGCCAGCAGTCAACCGGGACAGGGGCCCACAGATACGCAGTATTTT
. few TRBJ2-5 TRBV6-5 CASRQGMETQYF TGTGCCAGCCGTCAGGGGATGGAGACCCAGTACTTC
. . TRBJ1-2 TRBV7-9 CASSLGSDYGYTF TGTGCCAGCAGCTTAGGTAGTGACTATGGCTACACCTTC
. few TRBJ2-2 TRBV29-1 CSVDVLGADGELFF TGCAGCGTTGATGTATTGGGGGCGGACGGGGAGCTGTTTTTT
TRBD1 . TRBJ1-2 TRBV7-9 CVSSLAGTDNYGYTF TGTGTCAGCAGCTTAGCGGGGACAGATAACTATGGCTACACCTTC
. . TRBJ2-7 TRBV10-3 CAISAGGNEQYF TGTGCCATCAGTGCCGGGGGCAACGAGCAGTACTTC
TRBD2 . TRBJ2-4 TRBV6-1 CASGAGGSYIQYF TGTGCCAGCGGAGCGGGAGGGTCATACATTCAGTACTTC
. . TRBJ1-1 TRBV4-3 CASSQGNRLVTEAFF TGCGCCAGCAGCCAAGGAAACAGGCTCGTCACTGAAGCTTTCTTT
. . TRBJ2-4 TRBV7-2 CASSLKAHLAKNIQYF TGTGCCAGCAGCCTAAAAGCCCATCTAGCCAAAAACATTCAGTACTTC
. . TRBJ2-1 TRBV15 CATSRAAYNEQFF TGTGCCACCAGCAGGGCAGCATACAATGAGCAGTTCTTC